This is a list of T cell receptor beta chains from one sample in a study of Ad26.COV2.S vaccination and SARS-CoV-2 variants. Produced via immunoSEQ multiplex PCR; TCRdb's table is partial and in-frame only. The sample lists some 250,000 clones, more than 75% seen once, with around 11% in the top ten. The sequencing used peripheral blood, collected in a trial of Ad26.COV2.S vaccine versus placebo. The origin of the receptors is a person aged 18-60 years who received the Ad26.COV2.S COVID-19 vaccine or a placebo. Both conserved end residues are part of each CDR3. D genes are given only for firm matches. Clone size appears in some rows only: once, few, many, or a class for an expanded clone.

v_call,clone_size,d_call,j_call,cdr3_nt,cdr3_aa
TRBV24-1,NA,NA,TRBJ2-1,TGTGCCACCAGTGAACCGCAGGGCGGATCCTACAATGAGCAGTTCTTC,CATSEPQGGSYNEQFF
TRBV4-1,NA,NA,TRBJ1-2,TGCGCCAGCAGCCAAGACACGACGCTATCCGGCACCTTC,CASSQDTTLSGTF
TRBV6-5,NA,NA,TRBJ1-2,TGTGCCAGCACCCGAACGGCGTCTAACTATGGCTACACCTTC,CASTRTASNYGYTF
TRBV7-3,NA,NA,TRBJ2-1,TGTGCCAGCAGCTTCGGACCCGCCGATGAGCAGTTCTTC,CASSFGPADEQFF
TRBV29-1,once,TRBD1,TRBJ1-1,TGCAGCGTCGCTCAGGGGGTTAACGTAGCTTTCTTT,CSVAQGVNVAFF
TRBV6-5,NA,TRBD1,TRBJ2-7,TGTGCCAGCAGCCGACAGGGGTTCGAGCAGTACTTC,CASSRQGFEQYF
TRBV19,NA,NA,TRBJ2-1,TGTGCCAGTAGTATAGATCTAGGGGCGGATGAGCAGTTCTTC,CASSIDLGADEQFF
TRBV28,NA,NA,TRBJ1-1,TGTGCCAGCAGTCTCATCACGAACACTGAAGCTTTCTTT,CASSLITNTEAFF
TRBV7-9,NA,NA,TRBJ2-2,TGTGCCAGCAGCTTCCCTCTTTTAAACACCGGGGAGCTGTTTTTT,CASSFPLLNTGELFF
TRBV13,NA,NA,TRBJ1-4,TGTGCCAGCAGCTTAGGCGGTGGCAGGGGTGAAAAACTGTTTTTT,CASSLGGGRGEKLFF
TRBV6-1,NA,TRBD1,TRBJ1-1,TGTGCCAGCAGTGAAACAGGGGGCGGGGGCACTGAAGCTTTCTTT,CASSETGGGGTEAFF
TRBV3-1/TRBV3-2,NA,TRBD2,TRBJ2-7,TGTGCCAGCAGCCAAACATCCGGGAGGGCCTACGAGCAGTACTTC,CASSQTSGRAYEQYF
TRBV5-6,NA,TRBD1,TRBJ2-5,TGTGCCAGCAGCTTTGGCTCCAGGGACAGGGGGCATGAGACCCAGTACTTC,CASSFGSRDRGHETQYF
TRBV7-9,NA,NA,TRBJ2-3,TGTGCCAGCAGCTTAGCCCCCCCGAGTTCGGATACGCAGTATTTT,CASSLAPPSSDTQYF
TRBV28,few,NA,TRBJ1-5,TGTGCCAGCCTGCCCGAGACAGGACTAAGGCAGGATCAGCCCCAGCATTTT,CASLPETGLRQDQPQHF
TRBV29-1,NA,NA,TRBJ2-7,TGCAGCGTTGAAGATCCCCGCGAGCAGTACTTC,CSVEDPREQYF
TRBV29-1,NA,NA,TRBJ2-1,TGCAGCGTTGAAGCCCCGGGACCCTTGGAGCAGTTCTTC,CSVEAPGPLEQFF
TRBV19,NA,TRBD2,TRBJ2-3,TGTGCCAGTAGTACCGGACTAGCGGTAAATACGCAGTATTTT,CASSTGLAVNTQYF
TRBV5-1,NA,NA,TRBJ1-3,TGCGCCAGCAGCTTGGGGCTAGGACACAGCTCTGGAAACACCATATATTTT,CASSLGLGHSSGNTIYF
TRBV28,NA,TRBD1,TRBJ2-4,TGTGCCAGCAGTTCCCTACAGGGGTTAAAAAACATTCAGTACTTC,CASSSLQGLKNIQYF
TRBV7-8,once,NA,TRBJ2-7,TGTGCCAGCAGCTTAGCCGGGACGGACCCCTACGAGCAGTACTTC,CASSLAGTDPYEQYF
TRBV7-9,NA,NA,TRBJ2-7,TGTGCCAGCACCCTCGGGCGGGACCACTACGAGCAGTACTTC,CASTLGRDHYEQYF
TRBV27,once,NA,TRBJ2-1,TGTGCCAGCTGGCCTGGTGGTACCTACAATGAGCAGTTCTTC,CASWPGGTYNEQFF
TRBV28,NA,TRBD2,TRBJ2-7,TGTGCCAGCAGTTTATATGGGGGGGTAACAGCCTTC,CASSLYGGVTAF
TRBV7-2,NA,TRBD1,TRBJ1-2,TGTGCCAGCAGTTTGCTCCCCCCGGGACAGGAGAACTATGGCTACACCTTC,CASSLLPPGQENYGYTF
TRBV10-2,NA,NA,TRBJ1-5,TGCGCCAGTCGGGGCATCGATAGCAATCAGCCCCAGCATTTT,CASRGIDSNQPQHF
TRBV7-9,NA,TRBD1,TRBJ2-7,TGTGCCAGCAGCTCGGCCGGGACAGGGACCTACGAGCAGTACTTC,CASSSAGTGTYEQYF
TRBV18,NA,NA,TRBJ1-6,TGTGCCAGCTCACCGGGCGGAAACAATTCACCCCTCCACTTT,CASSPGGNNSPLHF
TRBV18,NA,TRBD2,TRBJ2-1,TGTGCCGGAGCGATTAGGACTAGCGGTCCTGCCCGCTCCTACAATGAGCAGTTCTTC,CAGAIRTSGPARSYNEQFF
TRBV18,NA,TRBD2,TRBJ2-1,TGTGCCAGCTCACCGTCGTGGCTAGCGGGAGTGTTTGAGCAGTTCTTC,CASSPSWLAGVFEQFF
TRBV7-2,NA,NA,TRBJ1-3,TGTGCCAGCAGCTTAGCGGATCCCACCATATATTTT,CASSLADPTIYF